The 18 T cell receptor beta chains given below trace back to one sample, sequenced in a study of shared clonotypes between healthy human individuals. The repertoire was sequenced with immunoSEQ multiplex PCR; TCRdb's copy has only in-frame clones and lacks some. Of about 2.4 million clones in the sample, over 85% were seen once. Source material: naive CD4+ T cells from PBMCs. Subset in this sample: CD45RA+ positively selected. Receptor source: a young man in good health. Some clones in this sample may be carry-over from other donors' samples.

This sequence joins TRBV18 and TRBJ1-1, with 7 bases fitting TRBD1. The V gene end was trimmed by 5 bases and the J gene end by 5 bases; junction bases not matched to a gene: 11. Germline V gene sequence: CDR1 KGHSH, CDR2 LQKENI. The CDR3 consists of 15 residues. CDR3 DNA sequence: TGTGCCAGCTCATCCGGTAAGGGGGCGGGGACTGAAGCTTTCTTT. This gives the protein CASSSGKGAGTEAFF.

The rearrangement links TRBV28 to TRBJ2-1; 7 bases fit TRBD2. V gave up 2 bases and J gave up 9 bases; unmatched junction bases: 22. The CDR3 contains 19 residues. Germline loops: CDR1 MDHEN, CDR2 SYDVKM. CDR3 sequence (DNA): TGTGCCAGCAGTTTACAGCGGTGGGGGGGACGAGAGGGAACAGGTGAGCAGTTCTTC. Its translation is CASSLQRWGGREGTGEQFF. Filled out from reference TRBV28 and TRBJ2-1, the complete variable domain reads DVKVTQSSRYLVKRTGEKVFLECVQDMDHENMFWYRQDPGLGLRLIYFSYDVKMKEKGDIPEGYSVSREKKERFSLILESASTNQTSMYLCASSLQRWGGREGTGEQFFGPGTRLTVL.

The chain uses TRBV7-9 and TRBJ2-2; TRBD1 is a possible D gene (6 bases). This CDR3 is 13 amino acids long. CDR1 is SEHNR and CDR2 is FQNEAQ in the germline V gene (reference sequence). V was cut by 6 bases and J by 5 bases, with 10 bases left in between. The CDR3 loop is CASRYTGTGELFF. In DNA form, the CDR3 reads TGTGCCAGCAGATATACAGGGACCGGGGAGCTGTTTTTT.

The genes are TRBV25-1 and TRBJ2-7; possible D gene TRBD1, 6 bases. Trimming stripped 5 bases from V and 0 bases from J, with 14 bases between. Germline CDR1 is MGHDK and CDR2 is SYGVNS. The CDR3 has 15 amino acids. CDR3 sequence (DNA): TGTGCCAGCAGTTCCGGACAGCGGAGCTCCTACGAGCAGTACTTC. Translation gives CASSSGQRSSYEQYF.

The CDR3 here is CAISGRIEVNYGYTF. In DNA form, the CDR3 reads TGTGCCATCAGTGGCCGAATTGAAGTTAACTATGGCTACACCTTC. The chain has TRBV10-3 and TRBJ1-2; D remains ambiguous. Deletions cut 4 bases from V and 1 base from J, with 13 bases between. This CDR3 is 15 amino acids long. Germline V gene lookup returns CDR1 ENHRY and CDR2 SYGVKD.

This chain links TRBV18 with TRBJ2-7, with TRBD1 identical over 9 bases. V lost 2 bases to trimming and J lost 5 bases; unmatched junction nucleotides: 7. The germline V gene has CDR1 KGHSH and CDR2 LQKENI. This CDR3 spans 15 amino acids. The CDR3, as DNA: TGTGCCAGCTCACCAACGTCCGGGACAGGGAACGAGCAGTACTTC. It codes for CASSPTSGTGNEQYF.

This chain links TRBV23-1 with TRBJ2-7, with 8 bases that match TRBD1. TRBV23-1 is an ORF for which the function is uncertain. The CDR3 runs 22 residues. V dropped 0 bases and J dropped 3; count of bases not matched to a gene: 25. The CDR3 protein is CASSQSGQVLASSTQDLYEQYF. The DNA for the CDR3 is TGCGCCAGCAGTCAATCGGGACAGGTACTGGCCTCCTCAACACAAGACCTCTACGAGCAGTACTTC.

As for this clone: The sample holds other DNA sequences that translate to the same CDR3. The V and J genes are TRBV5-1 and TRBJ2-1; 12 nucleotides line up with TRBD2. The V gene end was trimmed by 2 bases and the J gene end by 5 bases; junction bases not matched to a gene: 2. The V gene's germline CDR1 is SGHRS and CDR2 YFSETQ. The length of the CDR3 is 15 residues. The CDR3 DNA sequence: TGCGCCAGCAGCTTAGGACTAGCGGGAAACAATGAGCAGTTCTTC. This codes for CASSLGLAGNNEQFF.

The V gene is TRBV9, the J gene TRBJ2-5; D unclear. CDR3 length: 15 amino acids. The germline V gene has CDR1 SGDLS and CDR2 YYNGEE. Trimming took off 4 bases at V and 5 bases at J, with 18 bases between the two ends. The CDR3 nucleotides read TGTGCCAGCAGCCCATTGGGGTGGGTTCGGGAGACCCAGTACTTC. Protein: CASSPLGWVRETQYF.

The gene calls are TRBV7-2 and TRBJ2-2, with D possibly matching TRBD1 (5 bases). CDR3 size: 15 residues. With 2 bases removed from V and 0 bases from J, the gap between germline ends came to 7 bases. In germline, CDR1 is SGHTA, CDR2 FQGNSA. The chain's CDR3 is CASSLRTSNTGELFF. The CDR3 nucleotides are TGTGCCAGCAGCTTACGGACATCGAACACCGGGGAGCTGTTTTTT.

This clone was recorded a few times. The V and J genes are TRBV7-9 and TRBJ1-5; 10 bases map to TRBD1. The junction had 3 bases not matched to a gene; V was cut back by 5 bases and J by 2 bases. Germline CDR1 SEHNR, CDR2 FQNEAQ (reference sequence). The CDR3 sequence is 15 residues long. CDR3 in amino acids: CASSTGTGGNQPQHF. The CDR3 region has the DNA TGTGCCAGCAGCACAGGGACAGGGGGCAATCAGCCCCAGCATTTT.

This clone came up once. V gene TRBV29-1 combines with J gene TRBJ2-6; D is ambiguous. The germline CDR1 and CDR2 sequences are SQVTM and ANQGSEA. This CDR3 comprises 14 residues. Trimming took 4 bases from V and 2 from J, leaving 9 bases between them. The CDR3 DNA reads TGCAGCGTTGGCGAGCGTACTGGGGCCAACGTCCTGACTTTC. It yields the protein CSVGERTGANVLTF.

The chain recombines TRBV27 with TRBJ1-4; D is uncertain. CDR1 and CDR2 (germline): MNHEY, SMNVEV (reference sequence). This CDR3 contains 10 residues. The ends were cut back, 10 bases at V and 12 bases at J, with 12 bases in the middle. The CDR3 sequence is CAIPLRQLFF. The CDR3 region has the DNA TGTGCCATCCCGTTGCGGCAACTGTTTTTT.

The table lists this clone with a count of one. V gene TRBV19 combines with J gene TRBJ2-2, with 12 bases aligning to TRBD2. Germline V gene sequence: CDR1 LNHDA, CDR2 SQIVND (reference sequence). CDR3 length: 15 residues. Unmatched junction bases numbered 0, after V lost 7 bases and J lost 0 bases. The CDR3 region is CASTSGRANTGELFF. The CDR3 region has the DNA TGTGCCAGTACTAGCGGGAGGGCGAACACCGGGGAGCTGTTTTTT. Full variable domain (missing parts from reference TRBV19 and TRBJ2-2): DGGITQSPKYLFRKEGQNVTLSCEQNLNHDAMYWYRQDPGQGLRLIYYSQIVNDFQKGDIAEGYSVSREKKESFPLTVTSAQKNPTAFYLCASTSGRANTGELFFGEGSRLTVL.

The rearrangement links TRBV25-1 to TRBJ2-5; D unclear. V lost 6 bases, J lost 5 bases, and 7 bases lay in between. The CDR3 extends over 11 amino acids. Per the germline V gene, CDR1 is MGHDK and CDR2 is SYGVNS. CDR3 region: CASRSLETQYF. The CDR3 bases are TGTGCCAGCAGAAGCCTGGAGACCCAGTACTTC.

The CDR3 loop reads CSASPGQNTGELFF. The CDR3 bases are TGCAGCGCGTCGCCGGGACAGAACACCGGGGAGCTGTTTTTT. V gene TRBV29-1 combines with J gene TRBJ2-2; tentative D call: TRBD1 (6 bases). CDR1 SQVTM and CDR2 ANQGSEA come from the germline V gene. V gave up 7 bases and J gave up 1 base, with 13 bases separating them. This CDR3 has 14 amino acids.

The chain couples TRBV5-1 to TRBJ2-3, with D possibly being TRBD2 (5 bases). The CDR3 covers 16 residues. V lost 3 bases to trimming and J lost 3 bases, with 17 bases between them. Looked up from germline, CDR1 is SGHRS and CDR2 is YFSETQ. The DNA of the CDR3 is TGCGCCAGCAGCTACCGCGGTGCGGGTCGGACAGATACGCAGTATTTT. Translated, it gives CASSYRGAGRTDTQYF.

The V call is TRBV6-1, the J call TRBJ2-4, with D perhaps being TRBD1 or TRBD2 (5 bases each). CDR3 length: 15 amino acids. In germline, CDR1 is MNHNS, CDR2 SASEGT. V lost 6 bases and J lost 0, with 12 bases in between. The chain's CDR3 is CASRNGDLAKNIQYF. The CDR3 nucleotides are TGTGCCAGCAGGAATGGGGACCTAGCCAAAAACATTCAGTACTTC.